This passage covers 27 T cell receptor beta chains from one sample sequenced in a study of shared clonotypes between healthy human individuals. The data were produced by immunoSEQ multiplex PCR, yet TCRdb's version contains in-frame clones alone and is incomplete. The profile shows roughly 400,000 clones, 90% to 98% of them singletons. What was sequenced was memory CD8+ T cells sorted from blood. Subset in this sample: CD45RO+ cells pooled with CCR7-negative TemRA cells. These receptors all come from a man aged 25 to 40 in good health.

The chain has TRBV10-2 and TRBJ2-5; 7 bases align to TRBD2. CDR1 and CDR2 (germline): WSHSY, SAAADI. The CDR3 runs to 15 residues. V trimming: 2 bases; J trimming: 5 bases; junction bases outside the gene matches: 8. The CDR3 nucleotides are TGCGCCAGCAGTGAGGGGTCGTACGGGAGGGAGACCCAGTACTTC. Residues: CASSEGSYGRETQYF.

Note on this clone: Within the sample, other DNA sequences also encode this same CDR3. This chain uses TRBV27 with TRBJ2-1; 11 bases match TRBD2. Trimming removed 6 bases from V and 1 base from J; junction bases left unmatched: 5. Germline values: CDR1 MNHEY, CDR2 SMNVEV (reference sequence). This CDR3 is built from 16 residues. The CDR3 coding sequence is TGTGCCAGCAGCCCCACTAGCGGGGGTTCCTACAATGAGCAGTTCTTC. The encoded protein is CASSPTSGGSYNEQFF.

V gene TRBV29-1 combines with J gene TRBJ2-7; D not certain. The germline CDR1 and CDR2 sequences are SQVTM and ANQGSEA. CDR3 length equals 15 residues. With 7 bases removed from V and 0 bases from J, the gap between germline ends came to 19 bases. CDR3 in DNA: TGCAGCGCCCTAGAGGTAAAGGACCTCTCCTACGAGCAGTACTTC. As protein: CSALEVKDLSYEQYF.

This clone was found once. The V gene is TRBV7-9, the J gene TRBJ2-1; 11 nucleotides match TRBD2. The CDR3 loop spans 14 amino acids. Germline assignment: CDR1 SEHNR and CDR2 FQNEAQ (reference sequence). J was trimmed by 7 bases and V by 6 bases; bases with no gene match: 5. This CDR3 reads CASRGTSGANEQFF. Written as DNA, the CDR3 is TGTGCCAGCAGGGGGACTAGCGGTGCGAATGAGCAGTTCTTC. Full variable domain (remainder filled in from reference TRBV7-9 and TRBJ2-1): DTGVSQNPRHKITKRGQNVTFRCDPISEHNRLYWYRQTLGQGPEFLTYFQNEAQLEKSRLLSDRFSAERPKGSFSTLEIQRTEQGDSAMYLCASRGTSGANEQFFGPGTRLTVL.

The chain joins TRBV28 to TRBJ1-5, with a possible D match to TRBD1 (5 bases). CDR3 size: 13 residues. In germline, CDR1 is MDHEN, CDR2 SYDVKM. Trimming removed 3 bases at V and 6 bases at J, with 9 bases between. Here the CDR3 DNA reads TGTGCCAGCAGTTTTGGGGGTCGTCAGCCCCAGCATTTT. This codes for CASSFGGRQPQHF.

The rearrangement uses TRBV5-5 and TRBJ2-7; D might be TRBD2 (6 bases). CDR1 and CDR2 from the germline V gene are SGHKS and YYEKEE (reference sequence). V was trimmed by 4 bases and J by 0 bases, leaving 14 bases between them. The CDR3 extends over 15 amino acids. The CDR3 DNA reads TGTGCCAGCAGCCGGACGGGAGATCTCTCCTACGAGCAGTACTTC. Translated, it gives CASSRTGDLSYEQYF.

The chain recombines TRBV11-2 with TRBJ2-6; D call uncertain. The germline V gene encodes CDR1 SGHAT and CDR2 FQNNGV. The V end lost 5 bases, the J end lost 5 bases, and 22 bases lay between the germline ends. This CDR3 has 18 residues. The CDR3 spells CASSGATKQQSRANVLTF. CDR3 in DNA: TGTGCCAGCAGCGGTGCAACAAAGCAACAAAGTCGGGCCAACGTCCTGACTTTC.

This chain uses TRBV29-1 with TRBJ2-3; D perhaps matches TRBD2 (5 bases). The CDR3 covers 16 residues. V was pared by 4 bases and J by 4 bases, with 21 bases between. CDR1 is SQVTM, CDR2 ANQGSEA, per germline. This CDR3 reads CSVAGVLKGWADTQYF. CDR3 bases: TGCAGCGTTGCCGGGGTCTTAAAAGGCTGGGCAGATACGCAGTATTTT.

V is TRBV29-1 and J is TRBJ2-1, with a possible D match to TRBD2 (5 bases). V lost 6 bases and J 6 bases, leaving 15 bases between the germline ends. Germline-derived CDR1 and CDR2 are SQVTM and ANQGSEA. The length of the CDR3 is 13 residues. Here the CDR3 DNA reads TGCAGCGTGCCGGAGCGGACCGGCAATGAGCAGTTCTTC. It yields the protein CSVPERTGNEQFF.

This chain joins TRBV12-1 and TRBJ1-5; TRBD1 is the table's D call and was not checked against the DNA. TRBV12-1 is an annotated pseudogene. CDR3 size: 14 residues. CDR3 sequence: CASSSRQGRQPQHF. CDR3 in DNA: TGTGCCAGCAGCTCAAGACAGGGGCGTCAGCCCCAGCATTTT.

Note on this clone: The sample has other DNA sequences that encode this CDR3 too. The chain carries TRBV18 and TRBJ2-1; D remains ambiguous. Germline CDR1 KGHSH, CDR2 LQKENI. Trimming cost V 3 bases and J 2 bases, with 5 bases left between them. The CDR3 sequence is 13 residues long. CDR3 protein: CASSPGPYNEQFF. CDR3 nucleotides: TGTGCCAGCTCACCCGGGCCCTACAATGAGCAGTTCTTC.

The chain uses TRBV6-6 and TRBJ2-2, with D possibly matching TRBD2 (5 bases). V lost 4 bases to trimming and J lost 0 bases, with 9 bases between them. Germline-derived CDR1 and CDR2 are MNHNY and SVGAGI (reference sequence). This CDR3 region has 15 residues. The CDR3 DNA reads TGTGCCAGCAGTTTCCTAGCTGCGAACACCGGGGAGCTGTTTTTT. This translates into CASSFLAANTGELFF.

The rearrangement uses TRBV28 and TRBJ2-7, with TRBD1 matching 10 bases. The CDR3 contains 16 residues. Per the germline V gene, CDR1 is MDHEN and CDR2 is SYDVKM. V was clipped by 0 bases and J by 4 bases; unmatched bases: 6. Here the CDR3 reads CASSLWTGGAGYEQYF. As DNA, the CDR3 is TGTGCCAGCAGTTTATGGACAGGGGGCGCGGGATACGAGCAGTACTTC.

The CDR3 reads CASRAVGPLNEKLFF. DNA for the CDR3: TGTGCCAGTAGGGCCGTCGGGCCTCTTAATGAAAAACTGTTTTTT. The chain links TRBV19 to TRBJ1-4; D is uncertain. V dropped 6 bases and J dropped 4 bases, with 15 bases sitting between them. This CDR3 has 15 residues. Per germline, CDR1 LNHDA and CDR2 SQIVND (reference sequence).

V gene TRBV28 combines with J gene TRBJ1-5; D is undetermined. The CDR3 length is 15 residues. From germline, CDR1 is MDHEN and CDR2 SYDVKM. Trimming stripped 4 bases from V and 7 bases from J, with 17 bases between. This chain's CDR3 is CASSSWISIGQPQHF. DNA of the CDR3: TGTGCCAGCAGTTCTTGGATCTCTATAGGGCAGCCCCAGCATTTT.

The chain has TRBV7-2 and TRBJ1-5; 7 nucleotides agree with TRBD1. The germline gives CDR1 SGHTA, CDR2 FQGNSA. After removal of 1 base from V and 6 bases from J, the junction contained 9 bases not matched to a gene. The CDR3 length is 16 residues. CDR3 coding DNA: TGTGCCAGCAGCTTAGATGGGACAGCGAGGGGTCAGCCCCAGCATTTT. Its translation is CASSLDGTARGQPQHF.

The chain is built from TRBV18 and TRBJ1-1; 8 bases map to TRBD1. The germline gives CDR1 KGHSH, CDR2 LQKENI. The CDR3 loop spans 15 amino acids. The V segment lost 2 bases and the J segment 1 base; nucleotides outside the gene matches: 3. CDR3 sequence (DNA): TGTGCCAGCTCACCAGGACAGGGCGGGAACACTGAAGCTTTCTTT. It specifies CASSPGQGGNTEAFF. The full variable domain, with the rest looked up from reference TRBV18 and TRBJ1-1, is NAGVMQNPRHLVRRRGQEARLRCSPMKGHSHVYWYRQLPEEGLKFMVYLQKENIIDESGMPKERFSAEFPKEGPSILRIQQVVRGDSAAYFCASSPGQGGNTEAFFGQGTRLTVV.

This rearrangement joins TRBV14 to TRBJ2-2; the match to TRBD1 covers 9 bases. The CDR3 runs 16 residues. J gave up 2 bases and V 5 bases, and 6 bases lay outside the gene matches. Germline CDR1 SGHDN, CDR2 FVKESK. Here the CDR3 reads CASSSWTGANTGELFF. CDR3 bases: TGTGCCAGCAGCTCTTGGACAGGGGCTAACACCGGGGAGCTGTTTTTT.

The chain couples TRBV7-9 to TRBJ1-2; no firm D call. The CDR3 is 16 amino acids. CDR1 is SEHNR, CDR2 FQNEAQ, per germline (reference sequence). V was pared by 1 base and J by 0 bases, with 12 bases between. The CDR3 sequence: CASSLVLGGANYGYTF. As DNA, the CDR3 is TGTGCCAGCAGCTTAGTCCTGGGCGGAGCTAACTATGGCTACACCTTC.

This chain connects TRBV2 to TRBJ2-2; 9 nucleotides align to TRBD1. This CDR3 comprises 16 residues. Unmatched junction bases numbered 10, after V lost 7 bases and J lost 4 bases. Germline loops: CDR1 SNHLY, CDR2 FYNNEI. CDR3 amino acids: CASNGGQGYPTGELFF. The CDR3 DNA reads as TGTGCCAGCAATGGGGGACAGGGTTATCCCACCGGGGAGCTGTTTTTT.

This chain connects TRBV11-2 to TRBJ1-1; D uncertain. The CDR3 is 14 residues long. CDR1 is SGHAT and CDR2 is FQNNGV in the germline V gene. V was trimmed by 5 bases and J by 4 bases, leaving 14 bases between them. The CDR3 nucleotides are TGTGCCAGCAGCGCCCGGGCCTTGGGCACTGAAGCTTTCTTT. Amino acid sequence: CASSARALGTEAFF.

The table lists this clone with a count of one. The chain is built from TRBV21-1 and TRBJ1-1. TRBV21-1 is a pseudogene segment. The CDR3 runs to 16 residues. CDR3 DNA sequence: TGTGCCAGCAGCAAAGAAAGGCGGCACGGGAACACTGAAGCTTTCTTT. It is translated as CASSKERRHGNTEAFF.

This chain connects TRBV7-9 to TRBJ1-3, with a possible D match to TRBD1 (6 bases). Deletions cut 6 bases from V and 4 bases from J, with 19 bases between. This CDR3 is built from 16 residues. CDR1 SEHNR and CDR2 FQNEAQ come from the germline V gene (reference sequence). The CDR3 bases are TGTGCCAGCAGTACTACACTGACAGGACGCGGAAACACCATATATTTT. It yields the protein CASSTTLTGRGNTIYF.

The rearrangement uses TRBV4-1 and TRBJ2-7; D is unclear. CDR3 length: 11 amino acids. Deletions cut 0 bases from V and 3 bases from J, with 0 bases between. Germline values: CDR1 MGHRA, CDR2 YSYEKL. Here the CDR3 DNA reads TGCGCCAGCAGCCAAGACTACGAGCAGTACTTC. This gives the protein CASSQDYEQYF.

This sequence joins TRBV5-1 and TRBJ2-5, with 8 positions matching TRBD1. Germline CDR1 reads SGHRS; CDR2 reads YFSETQ. V was clipped by 6 bases and J by 5 bases; unmatched bases: 9. The CDR3 consists of 14 residues. CDR3 sequence (DNA): TGCGCCAGCACCGAGACAGGGGCTCGGGAGACCCAGTACTTC. It specifies CASTETGARETQYF. The variable domain in full, completed from reference TRBV5-1 and TRBJ2-5, reads KAGVTQTPRYLIKTRGQQVTLSCSPISGHRSVSWYQQTPGQGLQFLFEYFSETQRNKGNFPGRFSGRQFSNSRSEMNVSTLELGDSALYLCASTETGARETQYFGPGTRLLVL.

J is TRBJ1-3 and V is TRBV2; no clear D gene. From germline, CDR1 is SNHLY and CDR2 FYNNEI. Trimming removed 3 bases from V and 4 bases from J, with 1 base in between. The CDR3 spans 11 residues. The chain's CDR3 is CASSEGNTIYF. The CDR3 coding sequence is TGTGCCAGCAGTGAGGGAAACACCATATATTTT.

CDR3 residues: CASQTSFTGELFF. CDR3 DNA: TGTGCCAGTCAGACTAGCTTCACCGGGGAGCTGTTTTTT. J is TRBJ2-2 and V is TRBV28; 7 bases line up with TRBD2. CDR3 length: 13 residues. CDR1 and CDR2 from the germline V gene are MDHEN and SYDVKM. Trimming took 9 bases from V and 4 from J; bases not matched to a gene: 5.